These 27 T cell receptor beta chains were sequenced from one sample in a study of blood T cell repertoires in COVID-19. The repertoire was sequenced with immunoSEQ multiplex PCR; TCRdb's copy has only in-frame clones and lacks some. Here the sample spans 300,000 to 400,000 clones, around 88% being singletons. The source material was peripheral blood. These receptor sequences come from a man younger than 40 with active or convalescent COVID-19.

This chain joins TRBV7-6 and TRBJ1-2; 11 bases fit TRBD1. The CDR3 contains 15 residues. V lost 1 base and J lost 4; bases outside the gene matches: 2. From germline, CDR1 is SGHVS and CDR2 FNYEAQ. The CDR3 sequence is CASSLGTGGSYGYTF. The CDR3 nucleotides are TGTGCCAGCAGCTTAGGGACAGGGGGCAGCTATGGCTACACCTTC.

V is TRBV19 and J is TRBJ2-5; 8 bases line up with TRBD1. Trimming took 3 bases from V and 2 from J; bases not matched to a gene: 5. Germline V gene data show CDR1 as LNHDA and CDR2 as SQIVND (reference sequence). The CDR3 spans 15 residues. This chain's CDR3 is CASSMTGVAQETQYF. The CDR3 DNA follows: TGTGCCAGTAGTATGACAGGGGTTGCGCAAGAGACCCAGTACTTC.

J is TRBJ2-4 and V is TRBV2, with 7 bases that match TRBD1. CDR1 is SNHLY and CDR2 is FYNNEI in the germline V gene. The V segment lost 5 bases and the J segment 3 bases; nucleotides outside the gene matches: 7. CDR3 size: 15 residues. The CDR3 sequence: CASSSGTASKNIQYF. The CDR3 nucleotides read TGTGCCAGCAGTTCCGGGACAGCTAGCAAAAACATTCAGTACTTC.

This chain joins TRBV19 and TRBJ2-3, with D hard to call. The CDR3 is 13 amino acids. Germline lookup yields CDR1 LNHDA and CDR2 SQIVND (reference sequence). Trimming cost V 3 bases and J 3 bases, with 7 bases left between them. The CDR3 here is CASSITRTDTQYF. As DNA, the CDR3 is TGTGCCAGTAGTATTACCAGGACAGATACGCAGTATTTT.

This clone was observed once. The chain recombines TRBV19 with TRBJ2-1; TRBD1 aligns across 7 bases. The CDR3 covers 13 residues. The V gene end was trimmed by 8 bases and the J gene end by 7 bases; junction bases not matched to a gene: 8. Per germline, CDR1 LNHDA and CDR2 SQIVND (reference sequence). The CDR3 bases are TGTGCCAGTCGGGCAGGGGGTGGGAATGAGCAGTTCTTC. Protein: CASRAGGGNEQFF. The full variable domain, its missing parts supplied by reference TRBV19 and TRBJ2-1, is DGGITQSPKYLFRKEGQNVTLSCEQNLNHDAMYWYRQDPGQGLRLIYYSQIVNDFQKGDIAEGYSVSREKKESFPLTVTSAQKNPTAFYLCASRAGGGNEQFFGPGTRLTVL.

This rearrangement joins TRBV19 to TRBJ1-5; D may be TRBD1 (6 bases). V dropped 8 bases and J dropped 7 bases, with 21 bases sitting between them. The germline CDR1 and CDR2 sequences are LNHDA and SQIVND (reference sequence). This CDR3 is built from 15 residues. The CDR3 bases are TGTGCCAGTTCCCCAAGCATACGGGGGGCCCAGCCCCAGCATTTT. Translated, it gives CASSPSIRGAQPQHF. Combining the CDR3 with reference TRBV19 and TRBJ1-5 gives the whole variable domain DGGITQSPKYLFRKEGQNVTLSCEQNLNHDAMYWYRQDPGQGLRLIYYSQIVNDFQKGDIAEGYSVSREKKESFPLTVTSAQKNPTAFYLCASSPSIRGAQPQHFGDGTRLSIL.

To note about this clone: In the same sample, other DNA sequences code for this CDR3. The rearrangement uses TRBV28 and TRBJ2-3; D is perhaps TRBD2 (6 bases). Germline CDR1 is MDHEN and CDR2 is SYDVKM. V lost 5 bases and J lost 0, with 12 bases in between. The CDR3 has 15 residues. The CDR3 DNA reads TGTGCCAGCAGTCCTCCGAGCGGGAGCACAGATACGCAGTATTTT. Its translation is CASSPPSGSTDTQYF. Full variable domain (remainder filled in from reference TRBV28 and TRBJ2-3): DVKVTQSSRYLVKRTGEKVFLECVQDMDHENMFWYRQDPGLGLRLIYFSYDVKMKEKGDIPEGYSVSREKKERFSLILESASTNQTSMYLCASSPPSGSTDTQYFGPGTRLTVL.

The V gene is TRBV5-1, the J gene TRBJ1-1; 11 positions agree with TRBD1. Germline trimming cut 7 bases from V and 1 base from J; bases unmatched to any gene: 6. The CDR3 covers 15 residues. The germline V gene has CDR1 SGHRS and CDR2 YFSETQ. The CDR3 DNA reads TGCGCCAGCGGTCCGGGACAGGGGGAGAACACTGAAGCTTTCTTT. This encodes CASGPGQGENTEAFF.

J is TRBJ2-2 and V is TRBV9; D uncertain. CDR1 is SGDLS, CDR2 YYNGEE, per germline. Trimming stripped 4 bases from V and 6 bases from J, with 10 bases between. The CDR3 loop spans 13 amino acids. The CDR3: CASSPSRAGELFF. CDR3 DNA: TGTGCCAGCAGCCCCTCCCGTGCCGGGGAGCTGTTTTTT.

CDR3 nucleotides: TGTGCCAGCAGTTACGAGCGACAGGGGGCGTATAATTCACCCCTCCACTTT. This sequence encodes CASSYERQGAYNSPLHF. The chain recombines TRBV6-7 with TRBJ1-6, with 10 bases aligning to TRBD1. TRBV6-7 is marked as an open reading frame, function uncertain. The CDR3 covers 17 residues. J lost 4 bases, V lost 2 bases, and 5 bases had no gene match.

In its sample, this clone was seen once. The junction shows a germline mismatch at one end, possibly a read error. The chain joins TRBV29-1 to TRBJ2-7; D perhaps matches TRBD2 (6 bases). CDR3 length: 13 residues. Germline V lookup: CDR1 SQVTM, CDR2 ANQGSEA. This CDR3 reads CSVELRGSHEQYF. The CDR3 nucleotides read TGCAGCGTTGAACTGCGGGGCTCCCACGAGCAGTACTTC.

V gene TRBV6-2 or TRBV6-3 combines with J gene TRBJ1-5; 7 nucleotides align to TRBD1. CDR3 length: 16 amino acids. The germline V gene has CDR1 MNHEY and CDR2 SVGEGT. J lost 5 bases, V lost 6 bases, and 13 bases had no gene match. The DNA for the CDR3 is TGTGCCAGCAGCGAATTCCCGACAGGGTTTCATCAGCCCCAGCATTTT. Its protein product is CASSEFPTGFHQPQHF.

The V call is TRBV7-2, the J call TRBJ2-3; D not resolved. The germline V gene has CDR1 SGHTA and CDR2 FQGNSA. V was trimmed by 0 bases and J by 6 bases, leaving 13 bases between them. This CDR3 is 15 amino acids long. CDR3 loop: CASSLATAWPDTQYF. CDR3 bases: TGTGCCAGCAGCTTAGCCACAGCATGGCCCGATACGCAGTATTTT.

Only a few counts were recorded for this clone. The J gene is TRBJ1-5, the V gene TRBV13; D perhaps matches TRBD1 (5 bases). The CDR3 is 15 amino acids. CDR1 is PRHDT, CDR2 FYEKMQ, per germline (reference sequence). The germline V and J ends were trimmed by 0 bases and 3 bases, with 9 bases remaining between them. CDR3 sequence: CASSLGGAHNQPQHF. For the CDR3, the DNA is TGTGCCAGCAGCTTAGGAGGGGCGCACAATCAGCCCCAGCATTTT.

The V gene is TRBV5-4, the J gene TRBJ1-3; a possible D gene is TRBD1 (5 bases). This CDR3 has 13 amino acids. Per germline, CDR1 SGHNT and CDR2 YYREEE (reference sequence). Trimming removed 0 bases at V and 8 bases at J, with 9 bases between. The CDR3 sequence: CASSLAGRDTIYF. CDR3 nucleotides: TGTGCCAGCAGCTTGGCAGGGCGCGACACCATATATTTT.

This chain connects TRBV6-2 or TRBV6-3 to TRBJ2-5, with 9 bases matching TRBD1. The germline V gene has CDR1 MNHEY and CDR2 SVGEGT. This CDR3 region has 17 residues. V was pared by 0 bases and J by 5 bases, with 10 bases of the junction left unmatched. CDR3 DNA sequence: TGTGCCAGCAGTTACTCGTATACAGGGGGCTTCCTTGAGACCCAGTACTTC. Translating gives CASSYSYTGGFLETQYF.

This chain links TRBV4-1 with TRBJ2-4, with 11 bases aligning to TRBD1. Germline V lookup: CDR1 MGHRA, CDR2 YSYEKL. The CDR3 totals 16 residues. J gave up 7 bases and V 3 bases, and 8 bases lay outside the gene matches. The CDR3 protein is CASSQTGTGGFNIQYF. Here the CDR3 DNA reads TGCGCCAGCAGCCAGACCGGGACAGGGGGTTTCAACATTCAGTACTTC.

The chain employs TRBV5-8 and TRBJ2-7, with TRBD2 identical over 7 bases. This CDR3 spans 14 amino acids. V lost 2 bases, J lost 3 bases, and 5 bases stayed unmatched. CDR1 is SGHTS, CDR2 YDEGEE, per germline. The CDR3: CASSFRSGGYEQYF. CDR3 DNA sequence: TGTGCCAGCAGCTTTCGGTCGGGGGGCTACGAGCAGTACTTC.

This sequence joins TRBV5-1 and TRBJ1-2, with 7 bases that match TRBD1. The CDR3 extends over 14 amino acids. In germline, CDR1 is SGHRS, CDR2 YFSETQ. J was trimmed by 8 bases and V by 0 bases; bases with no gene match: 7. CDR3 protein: CASSLGQGSDGYTF. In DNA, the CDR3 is TGCGCCAGCAGCTTGGGACAGGGATCGGACGGCTACACCTTC.

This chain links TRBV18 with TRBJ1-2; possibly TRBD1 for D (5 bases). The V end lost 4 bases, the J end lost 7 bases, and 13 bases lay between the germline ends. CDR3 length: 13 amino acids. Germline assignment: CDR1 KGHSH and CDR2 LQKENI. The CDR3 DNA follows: TGTGCCAGCTCACAGGGGCAGGGAGGTGGCTACACCTTC. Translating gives CASSQGQGGGYTF.

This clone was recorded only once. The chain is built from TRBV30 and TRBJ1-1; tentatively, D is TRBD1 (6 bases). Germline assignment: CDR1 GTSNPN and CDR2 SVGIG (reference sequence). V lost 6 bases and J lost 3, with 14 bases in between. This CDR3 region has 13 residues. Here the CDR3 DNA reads TGTGCCTGCCTTGACACAGGGTACACTGAAGCTTTCTTT. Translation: CACLDTGYTEAFF. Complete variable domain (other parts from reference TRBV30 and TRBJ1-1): SQTIHQWPATLVQPVGSPLSLECTVEGTSNPNLYWYRQAAGRGLQLLFYSVGIGQISSEVPQNLSASRPQDRQFILSSKKLLLSDSGFYLCACLDTGYTEAFFGQGTRLTVV.

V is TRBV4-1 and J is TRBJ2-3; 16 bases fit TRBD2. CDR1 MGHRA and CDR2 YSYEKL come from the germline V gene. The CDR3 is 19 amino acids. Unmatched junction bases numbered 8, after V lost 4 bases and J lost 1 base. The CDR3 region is CASSPQGLAGGRRTDTQYF. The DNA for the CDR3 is TGCGCCAGCAGCCCGCAGGGACTAGCGGGAGGGAGGCGCACAGATACGCAGTATTTT.

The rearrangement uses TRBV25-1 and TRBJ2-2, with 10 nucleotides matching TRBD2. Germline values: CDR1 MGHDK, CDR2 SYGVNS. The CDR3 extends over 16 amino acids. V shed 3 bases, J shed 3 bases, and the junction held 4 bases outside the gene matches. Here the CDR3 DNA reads TGTGCCAGCAGTGATTCTAGCGGGAGCTACACCGGGGAGCTGTTTTTT. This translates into CASSDSSGSYTGELFF.

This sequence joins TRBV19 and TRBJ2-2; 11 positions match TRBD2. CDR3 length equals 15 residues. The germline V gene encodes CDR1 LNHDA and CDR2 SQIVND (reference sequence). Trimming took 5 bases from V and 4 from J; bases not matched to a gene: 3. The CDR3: CASSLGLAGTGELFF. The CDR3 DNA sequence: TGTGCCAGTAGTCTTGGACTAGCGGGCACCGGGGAGCTGTTTTTT.

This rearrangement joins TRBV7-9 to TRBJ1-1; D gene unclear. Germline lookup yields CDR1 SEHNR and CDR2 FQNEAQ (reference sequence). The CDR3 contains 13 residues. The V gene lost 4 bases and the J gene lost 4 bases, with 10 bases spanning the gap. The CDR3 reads CASSYLTGTEAFF. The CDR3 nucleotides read TGTGCCAGCAGCTACCTTACGGGCACTGAAGCTTTCTTT.

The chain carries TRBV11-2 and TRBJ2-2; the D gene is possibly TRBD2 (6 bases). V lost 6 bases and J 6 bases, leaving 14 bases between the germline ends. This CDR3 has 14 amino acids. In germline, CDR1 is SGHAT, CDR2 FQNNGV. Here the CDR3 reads CASSTWGGAGELFF. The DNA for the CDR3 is TGTGCCAGCAGTACCTGGGGCGGGGCCGGGGAGCTGTTTTTT. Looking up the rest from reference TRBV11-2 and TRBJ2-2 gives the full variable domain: EAGVAQSPRYKIIEKRQSVAFWCNPISGHATLYWYQQILGQGPKLLIQFQNNGVVDDSQLPKDRFSAERLKGVDSTLKIQPAKLEDSAVYLCASSTWGGAGELFFGEGSRLTVL.

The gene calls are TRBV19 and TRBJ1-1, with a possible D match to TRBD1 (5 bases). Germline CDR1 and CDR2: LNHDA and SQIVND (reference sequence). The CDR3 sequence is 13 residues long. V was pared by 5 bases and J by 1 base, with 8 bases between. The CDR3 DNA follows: TGTGCCAGTAGTTATGGGGCGAACACTGAAGCTTTCTTT. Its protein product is CASSYGANTEAFF.